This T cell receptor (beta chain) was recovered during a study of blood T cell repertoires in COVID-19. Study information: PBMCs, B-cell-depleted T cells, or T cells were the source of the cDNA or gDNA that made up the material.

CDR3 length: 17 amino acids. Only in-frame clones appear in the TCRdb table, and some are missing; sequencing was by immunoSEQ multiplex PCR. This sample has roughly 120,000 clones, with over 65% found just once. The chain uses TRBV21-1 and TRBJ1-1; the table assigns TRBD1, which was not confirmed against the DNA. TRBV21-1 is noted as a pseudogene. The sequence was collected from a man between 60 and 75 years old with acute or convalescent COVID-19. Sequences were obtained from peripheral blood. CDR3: CASSRRTGERMNTEAFF. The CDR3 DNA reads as TGTGCCAGCAGCAGACGGACAGGGGAGAGGATGAACACTGAAGCTTTCTTT.